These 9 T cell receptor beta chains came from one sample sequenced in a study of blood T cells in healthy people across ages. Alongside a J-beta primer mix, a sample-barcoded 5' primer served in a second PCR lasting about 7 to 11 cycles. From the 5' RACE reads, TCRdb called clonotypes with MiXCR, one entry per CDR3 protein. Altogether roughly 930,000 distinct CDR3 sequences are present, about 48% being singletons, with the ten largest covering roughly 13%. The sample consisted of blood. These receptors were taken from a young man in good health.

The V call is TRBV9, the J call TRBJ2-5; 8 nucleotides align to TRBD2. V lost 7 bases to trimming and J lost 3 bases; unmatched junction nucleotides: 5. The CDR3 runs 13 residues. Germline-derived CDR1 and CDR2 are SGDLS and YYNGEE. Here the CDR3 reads CASQGRGEETQYF. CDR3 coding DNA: TGTGCCAGCCAAGGGCGGGGGGAAGAGACCCAGTACTTC.

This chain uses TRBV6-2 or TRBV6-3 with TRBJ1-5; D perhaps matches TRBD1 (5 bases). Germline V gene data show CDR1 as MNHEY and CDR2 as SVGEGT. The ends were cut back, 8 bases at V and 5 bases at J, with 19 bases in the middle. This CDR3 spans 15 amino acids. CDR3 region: CASCTTAGPDQPQHF. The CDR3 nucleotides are TGTGCCAGCTGCACTACGGCGGGGCCCGATCAGCCCCAGCATTTT.

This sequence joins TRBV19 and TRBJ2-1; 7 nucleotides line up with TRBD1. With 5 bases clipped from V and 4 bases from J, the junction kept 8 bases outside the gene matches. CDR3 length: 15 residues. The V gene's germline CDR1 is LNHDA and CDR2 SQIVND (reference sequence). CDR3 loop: CASSSLQGPYNEQFF. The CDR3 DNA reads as TGTGCCAGTAGTTCCTTACAGGGGCCTTACAATGAGCAGTTCTTC. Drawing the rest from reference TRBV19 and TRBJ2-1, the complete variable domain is DGGITQSPKYLFRKEGQNVTLSCEQNLNHDAMYWYRQDPGQGLRLIYYSQIVNDFQKGDIAEGYSVSREKKESFPLTVTSAQKNPTAFYLCASSSLQGPYNEQFFGPGTRLTVL.

CDR3 in amino acids: CASSLTGYSGYTF. In nucleotides, the CDR3 is TGTGCCAGCAGTTTAACAGGGTATTCTGGCTACACCTTC. This sequence joins TRBV27 and TRBJ1-2; possibly TRBD1 for D (6 bases). CDR3 size: 13 residues. Trimming pared 2 bases from V and 7 bases from J, leaving 11 bases between. Germline V CDR1 and CDR2: MNHEY, SMNVEV (reference sequence).

Here the CDR3 DNA reads TGTGCCAGCGGATCTCTGACCGTGGCCGCTTTCTTT. It specifies CASGSLTVAAFF. The chain is built from TRBV2 and TRBJ1-1; D gene ambiguous. This CDR3 has 12 amino acids. Germline-derived CDR1 and CDR2 are SNHLY and FYNNEI. V was trimmed by 8 bases and J by 11 bases, leaving 18 bases between them. The full variable domain, with the rest looked up from reference TRBV2 and TRBJ1-1, is EPEVTQTPSHQVTQMGQEVILRCVPISNHLYFYWYRQILGQKVEFLVSFYNNEISEKSEIFDDQFSVERPDGSNFTLKIRSTKLEDSAMYFCASGSLTVAAFFGQGTRLTVV.

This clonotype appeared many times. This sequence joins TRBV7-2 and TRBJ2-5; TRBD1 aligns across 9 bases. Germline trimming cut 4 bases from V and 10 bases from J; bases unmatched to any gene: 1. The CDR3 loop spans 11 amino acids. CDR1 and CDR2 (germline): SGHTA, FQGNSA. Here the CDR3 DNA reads TGTGCCAGCAGCTCGACAGGGGGCCAGTACTTC. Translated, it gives CASSSTGGQYF.

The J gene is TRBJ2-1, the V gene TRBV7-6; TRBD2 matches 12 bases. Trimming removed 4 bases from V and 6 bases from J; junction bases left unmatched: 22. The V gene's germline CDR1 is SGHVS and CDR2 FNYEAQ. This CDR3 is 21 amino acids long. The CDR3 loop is CASSSTRRASGRGIWSNEQFF. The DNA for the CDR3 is TGTGCCAGCAGCTCGACCCGCCGGGCTAGCGGGAGGGGCATCTGGAGCAATGAGCAGTTCTTC.

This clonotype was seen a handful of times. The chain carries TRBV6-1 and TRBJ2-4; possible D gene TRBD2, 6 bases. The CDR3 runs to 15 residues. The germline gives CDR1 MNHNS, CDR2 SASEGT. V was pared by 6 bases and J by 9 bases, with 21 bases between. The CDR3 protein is CASSDHGPDGGIQYF. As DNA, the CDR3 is TGTGCCAGCAGCGACCACGGACCGGACGGGGGCATTCAGTACTTC.

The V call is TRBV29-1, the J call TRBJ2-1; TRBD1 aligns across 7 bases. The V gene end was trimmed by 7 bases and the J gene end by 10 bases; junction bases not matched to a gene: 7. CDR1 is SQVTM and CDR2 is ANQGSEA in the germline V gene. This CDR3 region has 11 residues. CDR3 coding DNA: TGCAGCGGCTGCCAGACAGGGGAGCAGTTCTTC. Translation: CSGCQTGEQFF.